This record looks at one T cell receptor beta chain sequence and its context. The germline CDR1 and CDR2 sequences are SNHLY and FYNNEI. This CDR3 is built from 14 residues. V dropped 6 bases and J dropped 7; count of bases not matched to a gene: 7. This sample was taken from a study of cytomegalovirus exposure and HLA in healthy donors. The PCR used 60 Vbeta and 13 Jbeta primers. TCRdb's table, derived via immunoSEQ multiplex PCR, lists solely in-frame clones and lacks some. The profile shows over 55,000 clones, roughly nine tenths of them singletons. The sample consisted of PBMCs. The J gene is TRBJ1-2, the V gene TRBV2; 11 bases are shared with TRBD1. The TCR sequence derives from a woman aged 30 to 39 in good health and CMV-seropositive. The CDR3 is CASSGQGALSGYTF. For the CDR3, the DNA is TGTGCCAGCAGCGGACAGGGGGCCTTGAGTGGCTACACCTTC.